Below, 10 T cell receptor beta chains from the same sample are listed, as sequenced in a study of blood T cell repertoires in COVID-19 (dated by TCRdb to about 2020). Library method: the immunoSEQ multiplex PCR assay. TCRdb obtained this table from immuneACCESS and retained in-frame rearrangements with V and J assigned. These tables miss some clones; where compared with another copy, unresolved V genes account for less than half of the shortfall, and the remainder is unexplained. The sample table lists roughly 200,000 clones, 88% of them with a count of one. The ten largest clones represent about 1.6% of the sample. Source material: peripheral blood. The receptors shown here come from a man in his late teens or twenties with active or convalescent COVID-19.

V usage is TRBV19 and J usage is TRBJ1-5; TRBD1 is a possible D gene (6 bases). Trimming removed 6 bases at V and 4 bases at J, with 10 bases between. The CDR3 extends over 13 amino acids. Germline-derived CDR1 and CDR2 are LNHDA and SQIVND (reference sequence). The CDR3 protein is CASRIQGNQPQHF. DNA of the CDR3: TGTGCCAGTAGGATACAGGGAAATCAGCCCCAGCATTTT.

The V and J genes are TRBV30 and TRBJ1-2; a possible D gene is TRBD1 (5 bases). CDR3 size: 15 residues. Between the trimmed V and J ends, which lost 3 bases and 7 bases, there was a span of 21 bases. Germline CDR1 reads GTSNPN; CDR2 reads SVGIG (reference sequence). DNA for the CDR3: TGTGCCTGGAGGGGACTCGATCGGTTCCGTCGTGGCTACACCTTC. Protein: CAWRGLDRFRRGYTF.

This chain links TRBV9 with TRBJ1-2; 7 positions agree with TRBD1. Germline loops: CDR1 SGDLS, CDR2 YYNGEE. The CDR3 loop spans 11 amino acids. Germline trimming cut 3 bases from V and 8 bases from J; bases unmatched to any gene: 1. The CDR3 loop is CASSGQGGYTF. The CDR3 DNA sequence: TGTGCCAGCAGCGGACAGGGAGGCTACACCTTC.

The chain recombines TRBV28 with TRBJ2-4; 7 bases align to TRBD1. Unmatched junction bases numbered 1, after V lost 3 bases and J lost 8 bases. The CDR3 length is 12 residues. CDR1 MDHEN and CDR2 SYDVKM come from the germline V gene. The CDR3 DNA sequence: TGTGCCAGCAGTTTCCAGGGGGACATTCAGTACTTC. Translation gives CASSFQGDIQYF.

The V and J genes are TRBV9 and TRBJ1-1; D is perhaps TRBD1 (6 bases). The CDR3 extends over 14 amino acids. V dropped 0 bases and J dropped 11 bases, with 17 bases sitting between them. The V gene's germline CDR1 is SGDLS and CDR2 YYNGEE. The CDR3 sequence: CASSVDGDNELAFF. CDR3 nucleotides: TGTGCCAGCAGCGTAGATGGGGACAACGAGTTGGCTTTCTTT.

This clone was found once. The rearrangement links TRBV7-2 to TRBJ2-1; 8 positions match TRBD2. The ends lost 0 bases at V and 8 bases at J; junction bases unmatched: 3. Germline CDR1 reads SGHTA; CDR2 reads FQGNSA. The length of the CDR3 is 14 residues. The CDR3 is CASSLATTSDEQFF. CDR3 coding DNA: TGTGCCAGCAGCTTAGCGACGACTAGCGATGAGCAGTTCTTC.

This clone was detected once. The chain recombines TRBV6-5 with TRBJ1-3; D possibly corresponds to TRBD1 (6 bases). CDR1 MNHEY and CDR2 SVGAGI come from the germline V gene. Trimming left V 4 bases short and J 0 bases short, with 10 bases between. The CDR3 is 15 residues long. CDR3 coding DNA: TGTGCCAGCAGTTTACAGGGTAACTCTGGAAACACCATATATTTT. Residues: CASSLQGNSGNTIYF.

CDR3 in DNA: TGCGCCAGCAGCCCCGGGACTAGCGGGACGAACACCGGGGAGCTGTTTTTT. The encoded protein is CASSPGTSGTNTGELFF. V is TRBV5-1 and J is TRBJ2-2; 13 bases align to TRBD2. This CDR3 is 17 amino acids long. V gave up 4 bases and J gave up 0 bases; unmatched junction bases: 3. Germline V gives CDR1 SGHRS, CDR2 YFSETQ.

The chain joins TRBV9 to TRBJ1-2; tentative D call: TRBD1 (5 bases). CDR3 size: 13 residues. V was shortened by 3 bases and J by 5 bases, with 11 bases between the two germline ends. Germline V gives CDR1 SGDLS, CDR2 YYNGEE. The CDR3 DNA reads as TGTGCCAGCAGCGCTTCCGGGGGGTATGGCTACACCTTC. The encoded protein is CASSASGGYGYTF.

The CDR3 is CASSLTPNTEAFF. The CDR3 region has the DNA TGTGCCAGCAGCCTCACACCGAACACTGAAGCTTTCTTT. The chain recombines TRBV6-5 with TRBJ1-1; no clear D. This CDR3 region has 13 residues. Between the trimmed V and J ends, which lost 6 bases and 1 base, there was a span of 9 bases. Germline V lookup: CDR1 MNHEY, CDR2 SVGAGI.